These T cell receptor beta chains were read from a single sample in a study of CD8 T cells in Susac syndrome. Each CDR3 protein is one row after TCRdb ran MiXCR on the immunoSEQ multiplex PCR reads. The profile shows some 200,000 distinct CDR3 sequences, more than 90% of them singletons. The sample was CD4+ T cells from PBMCs. The receptor source for this set is a human donor with Susac syndrome. Each CDR3 is given with its conserved first and last residue.

TRBV2	TRBJ1-2	CASSEETNYGYTF
TRBV9	TRBJ2-7	CASSVGGLGYEQYF
TRBV12-5	TRBJ1-1	CASGPGDQGDAFF
TRBV29-1	TRBJ2-7	CSVWTGSPSYEQYF
TRBV3-1	TRBJ2-5	CASSQSLPGQPGETQYF
TRBV2	TRBJ2-7	CASSDRGYYEQYF
TRBV3-1	TRBJ2-7	CASSQKAGPSEQYF
TRBV4-3	TRBJ2-3	CASSQTGGSTDTQYF
TRBV12-3/TRBV12-4	TRBJ2-1	CASSSPYPDRGPTDEQFF
TRBV12-3/TRBV12-4	TRBJ1-2	CASSLQGAHYGYTF
TRBV20-1	TRBJ2-6	CSALVAGPSSSGANVLTF
TRBV12-3/TRBV12-4	TRBJ2-5	CATAGGFGQETQYF
TRBV6-5	TRBJ1-5	CASSRGHSSNQPQHF
TRBV29-1	TRBJ1-5	CSVSQGTDQPQHF
TRBV5-1	TRBJ2-2	CASSLDFGQGELFF
TRBV29-1	TRBJ2-3	CSAPRFGTDTQYF
TRBV13	TRBJ2-7	CASSRDRVQQYF
TRBV18	TRBJ2-5	CASSHRDRPPEGETQYF
TRBV21-1	TRBJ1-2	CASSPENGGIDRVHGYTF
TRBV20-1	TRBJ2-1	CSARTSGGLSSYNEQFF
TRBV12-3/TRBV12-4	TRBJ2-5	CASSFGRRGAGGETQYF
TRBV13	TRBJ1-3	CASSPDLRGNTIYF
TRBV2	TRBJ2-4	CASTARDKNIQYF
TRBV9	TRBJ1-2	CASSLTGQGGYTF
TRBV10-2	TRBJ2-1	CASIRDRAYGEQFF
TRBV7-2	TRBJ2-5	CASSPGGAIQETQYF
TRBV28	TRBJ2-7	CASSWGGPSYEQYF
TRBV29-1	TRBJ2-3	CSVESGGGDTQYF
TRBV7-2	TRBJ2-7	CASSPSRGYMTYEQYF
TRBV3-1	TRBJ1-1	CASSDKGMNTEAFF
TRBV24-1	TRBJ1-4	CATPRRKGDATNEKLFF
TRBV27	TRBJ1-1	CASSAVWFTEAFF
TRBV29-1	TRBJ1-2	CSAAGGGGYGYTF
TRBV29-1	TRBJ2-2	CSVDASGLANTGELFF
TRBV30	TRBJ1-1	CAQILGTGLGNTEAFF
TRBV24-1	TRBJ2-3	CATSAGQGKTDTQYF
TRBV5-4	TRBJ1-3	CASSVPGPGNTIYF
TRBV5-1	TRBJ1-6	CASSPGQLNYNSPLHF
TRBV5-4	TRBJ1-5	CASSSPGGPQHF
TRBV30	TRBJ1-2	CAWTRSRLAQGGDYGYTF